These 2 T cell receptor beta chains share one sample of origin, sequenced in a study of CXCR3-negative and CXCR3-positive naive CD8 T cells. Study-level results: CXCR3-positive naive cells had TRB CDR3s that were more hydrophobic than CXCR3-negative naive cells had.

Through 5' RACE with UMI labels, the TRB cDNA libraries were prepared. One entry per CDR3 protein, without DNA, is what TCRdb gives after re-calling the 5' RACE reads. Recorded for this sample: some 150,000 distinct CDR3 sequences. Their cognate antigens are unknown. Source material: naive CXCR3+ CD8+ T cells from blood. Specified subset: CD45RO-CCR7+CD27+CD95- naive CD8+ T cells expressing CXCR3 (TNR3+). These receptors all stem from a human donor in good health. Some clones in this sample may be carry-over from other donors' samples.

CDR3 loop: CASSLDDSYEQYF. The J gene is TRBJ2-7, the V gene TRBV5-1. CDR3 length: 13 residues. Germline values: CDR1 SGHRS, CDR2 YFSETQ. Full variable domain (remainder filled in from reference TRBV5-1 and TRBJ2-7): KAGVTQTPRYLIKTRGQQVTLSCSPISGHRSVSWYQQTPGQGLQFLFEYFSETQRNKGNFPGRFSGRQFSNSRSEMNVSTLELGDSALYLCASSLDDSYEQYFGPGTRLTVT.

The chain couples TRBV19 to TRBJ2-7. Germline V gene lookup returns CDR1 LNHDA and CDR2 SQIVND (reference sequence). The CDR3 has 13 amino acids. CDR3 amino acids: CASRRVGSYEQYF.